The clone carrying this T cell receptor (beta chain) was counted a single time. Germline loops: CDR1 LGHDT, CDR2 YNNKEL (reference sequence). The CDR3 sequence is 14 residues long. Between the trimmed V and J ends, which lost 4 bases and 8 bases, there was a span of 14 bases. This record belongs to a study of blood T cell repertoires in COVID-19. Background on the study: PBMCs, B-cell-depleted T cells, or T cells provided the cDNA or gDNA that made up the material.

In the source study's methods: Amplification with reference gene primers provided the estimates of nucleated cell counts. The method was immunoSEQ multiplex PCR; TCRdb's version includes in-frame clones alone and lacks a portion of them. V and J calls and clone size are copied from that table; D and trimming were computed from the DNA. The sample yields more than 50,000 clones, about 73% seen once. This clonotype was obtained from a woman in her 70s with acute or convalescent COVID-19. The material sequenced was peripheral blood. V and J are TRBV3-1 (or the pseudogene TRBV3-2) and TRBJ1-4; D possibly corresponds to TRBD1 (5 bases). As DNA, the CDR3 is TGTGCCAGCAGCCGGCCGGGGGGAAGGGAAAAACTGTTTTTT. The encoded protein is CASSRPGGREKLFF.